This TCR beta chain was sequenced for a study of cytomegalovirus exposure and HLA in healthy donors (dated by TCRdb to the late 2010s). Concerning the study at large: In an earlier analysis of roughly 590 of the donors, 276 Gb of sequence data and 120 million or so unique TCR beta sequences from about 190 million T cells were reported. An early release covering over 500 HLA-typed donors comprised about 300 gigabases of sequencing data and roughly 86 million unique TCR sequences. The genetic ancestry cluster associated with self-reported Caucasian donors included 81% of the roughly 390 genotyped donors. The study was designed to test whether signatures of past pathogen exposure could be identified by cataloging public T cell receptors. The study used immunosequencing to profile the T cell repertoires of hundreds of subjects and linked those repertoires to cytomegalovirus serostatus. A separate validation cohort of roughly 120 different subjects was used in addition to the approximately 700-subject first cohort. To predict cytomegalovirus infection status, the study combined high-throughput TCR immunosequencing, statistical association of individual TCRs with disease status, and machine learning. A later analysis re-analyzed previously published TCR beta repertoires from approximately 670 donors and added high-resolution HLA genotyping to study TCR occurrence patterns. The later analysis used no new phenotypic data to find candidate immune exposures, relying instead on TCR beta sequences and their occurrence across donors. An earlier analysis of around 580 of the donors used high-throughput TCR beta sequencing to judge whether each TCR beta V gene segment behaved as functional or pseudogenic. Donor age, sex, ethnicity and CMV serostatus were compiled alongside the repertoire data. Genome-wide SNP genotypes for about 55% of the roughly 670 donors were used in a later genetic analysis, which treated that subset as a discovery cohort. Every repertoire in the discovery cohort had been generated on one and the same sequencing platform. HLA typing included class I and class II loci at four-digit resolution. The number of donors typed differed by locus, with about 629-630 for A, B, C, DRB1 and DQB1, around 500 for DQA1, under 610 for DPA1, and 472 for DPB1. Because of strong linkage in the cohort, a handful of DR-DQ haplotypes were treated as single units for association and clustering. Across about 370 genotyped donors of the cohort, an average of about 240,000 unique TCR beta nucleotide sequences per donor were sequenced, and roughly 18% of those sequences were non-productive. Findings and caveats that apply to the study as a whole: In a later genetic analysis, fewer N-insertions in productive TCRs were reported among donors in an Asian-associated ancestry cluster than the roughly 640-donor mean. It was suggested by the authors that the approach could potentially be generalized to other disease states and immunological phenotypes. When HLA alleles, especially DR and DQ, strongly co-occurred, TCR associations were difficult to assign to individual alleles. A later analysis found that most CMV-associated TCR beta chains appeared HLA-restricted, with HLA associations seemingly driven largely by CMV exposure. In a later analysis, HLA-associated TCR beta chains showed more clonal expansion and lower generation probabilities than non-associated chains that were equally common. A further reported finding was that TCR beta sequences accurately predicted the HLA-A and HLA-B alleles for most subjects in the first cohort. About 17 rarely observed V segments, including chromosome 9 orphons, were excluded from the earlier analysis of several hundred of the donors because counts were too low. While some public TCRs were present in many individuals, most TCR sequences turned up only very rarely across donors. A later analysis found that TCR association rates varied across HLA loci, with DRB1 alleles showing the most associated TCRs and HLA-C alleles the fewest. A total of 150 to 200 TCR beta chains were listed by the study as associated with cytomegalovirus. A later analysis associated about 18,000 TCR beta sequences with specific HLA alleles at a false discovery rate of 0.05. In a later analysis, several top co-occurrence clusters were reported to appear linked to parvovirus B19, influenza, CMV and Epstein-Barr virus. The only immune exposure information available for the cohort was CMV serostatus. A few of the identified cytomegalovirus-associated TCR beta chains were confirmed in vitro to be specific for cytomegalovirus antigens. Only TCR beta chains were sequenced in this cohort, and the absence of alpha or paired-chain data limited detectable features. Some IMGT-functional V segments, including TRBV6-2 and TRBV6-3, could not be distinguished by the 87-base-pair reads and were therefore excluded. V-gene and J-gene trimming of TCR beta chains was associated with a missense DCLRE1C variant in a later genetic analysis, and the association was replicated in an independent cohort. Cytomegalovirus status was reported to be diagnosed by the classifier with high specificity and sensitivity in both the original and validation cohorts. The presence/absence analyses assumed that sequencing depth was roughly uniform across donors, and that assumption may not be true. In an earlier analysis of about 540 of the donors, most TCR beta V segments were observed in productive rearrangements about 87% or about 30% of the time, broadly matching IMGT annotations. Because some donors lacked HLA typing at each locus, the association tests relied only on the typed subset. A cluster of highly shared sequence variants was judged likely to be a technical artifact of the sequencing pipeline. Correlated functional status among segregating V segments might be attributable to linkage disequilibrium, but an unknown experimental factor could not be ruled out.

The cohort comprised around 690 healthy bone marrow donors. At the time of sampling, all cohort members were nominally healthy, though unrecorded immune exposures were likely present. The donor tested CMV seronegative and was one of the 352 seronegative cohort members. Every donor gave a peripheral blood sample, and the peripheral blood mononuclear cells from that sample were used for TCR beta sequencing. Genomic DNA extraction from the blood cell samples was performed with the Qiagen DNeasy Blood Extraction Kit. Cut back by 0 bases and 5 bases, the V and J ends lie 10 bases apart. CDR1 and CDR2, per the germline V gene, are MGHRA and YSYEKL. Its CDR3 holds 14 amino acids, cysteine through phenylalanine. The sequence is cut down to CDR3 DNA, 42 bases in frame from base 1. On this clone itself: The antigen it binds to is not known. Base qualities are not provided; no much larger clone lies one nucleotide away.

The protocol used for the library was the immunoSEQ multiplex PCR assay. The multiplex PCR relied on a mix of 60 forward primers for TCR Vbeta segments and 13 reverse primers for TCR Jbeta segments. Amplification of the CDR3 region of rearranged TCR beta genes was performed with a multiplex PCR assay on genomic DNA. The amplified TCR beta libraries were sequenced on the Illumina HiSeq System as 87-base-pair reads. The authors processed their data as follows. A later analysis tallied about 77 million unique TCR beta chains across the 666 repertoires, and approximately 12 million of those chains were shared by two or more donors. To remove PCR and sequencing errors, raw reads were error-corrected and collapsed into unique sequences using a nearest-neighbor algorithm that merged closely related sequences. To assign V, D and J gene segments, CDR3 sequences were aligned to IMGT reference sequences. Each retained sequence needed at least a six-nucleotide match to both a V gene segment and a J gene segment. Rearrangements were classified as productive when the CDR3 lacked stop codons and remained in frame with V and J, and all other rearrangements were classified as non-productive. CDR3 was defined by IMGT convention, running from the second conserved V-encoded cysteine to the conserved J-encoded phenylalanine. The earlier analysis of 450 to 750 of the donors excluded any sequence lacking an unambiguous match to a single V gene segment. An earlier analysis of 587 of the donors classified V segments as functional when productive rearrangements were above 56.7% and as segregating when the standard deviation between donors was above 5%. A statistical classification framework was developed to diagnose cytomegalovirus status using the catalog of TCR beta chain sequences. V and J gene assignment, in a later analysis, came from comparing TCR nucleotide sequences with IMGT/GENE-DB human TR gene sequences. A later analysis assigned CDR3 sequences and most-parsimonious VDJ recombination scenarios with the TCRdist pipeline. A later analysis defined each TCR beta chain by its CDR3 amino acid sequence plus V-gene family, and excluded reads lacking a unique V-gene family. A later analysis removed 600 or so highly shared, low-generation-probability nucleotide sequences to deal with suspected cross-contamination and a sequencing artifact. In a later analysis, a clonal expansion index was calculated for each public chain from normalized within-repertoire ranks of inferred template counts. In a later analysis, generation probabilities were computed using a VDJ recombination model fitted to out-of-frame rearrangements, and the results were checked against IGoR. A later analysis scored TCR-TCR, TCR-HLA and TCR-CMV co-occurrence with hypergeometric tests, applying a repertoire-size bias correction to TCR pairs. False discovery rates were estimated in a later analysis by permuting HLA or CMV assignments 20 times. A later analysis grouped co-occurring TCRs with DBSCAN, adding TCRdist sequence similarity when clustering within HLA-allele-positive subsets. Repertoires with fewer than 30,000 or more than 120,000 public chains were left out of co-occurrence clustering, as were a few repertoires with anomalous nucleotide sharing. Sourced from immuneACCESS, this table was stored by TCRdb with only in-frame sequences that have V and J called. A share of the clones is absent; for the studies checked, an unresolved V gene accounts for under half, and the remainder has no known explanation. V, J and clone size were drawn from that table, and D and trimming were deduced from the DNA. A total of some 190,000 clones appear in this sample, 65% to 80% of them only once. The ten largest clonotypes hold approximately 0.99% of the sample.

The chain uses TRBV4-1 and TRBJ2-5; the D gene is not confidently resolved. This receptor was taken from a woman aged 40 to 50 in good health and CMV-seronegative. The sequenced sample was PBMCs. The DNA reads TGCGCCAGCAGCCAAGATATGTATGCGGAGACCCAGTACTTC. It translates to CASSQDMYAETQYF.